These 29 T cell receptor beta chains were sequenced from one sample in a study of blood T cell repertoires in COVID-19 (dated by TCRdb to about 2020). Library method: the immunoSEQ multiplex PCR assay. The immuneACCESS repertoire file appears here via TCRdb, limited to in-frame rearrangements. These files lack a portion of the clones; in checked studies, under half of the deficit traces to unresolved V genes, and the cause of the others is not known. The sample includes tens of thousands of clones, with roughly four fifths observed a single time. Approximately 30% of the sample is held by the ten biggest clonotypes. Sequencing was carried out using peripheral blood. Receptor source: a human donor in a cohort sampled during active COVID-19.

This clone was detected a few times. The J gene is TRBJ1-5, the V gene TRBV27; TRBD1 matches 7 bases. The CDR3 sequence is 14 residues long. Germline loops: CDR1 MNHEY, CDR2 SMNVEV (reference sequence). J was trimmed by 4 bases and V by 4 bases; bases with no gene match: 4. CDR3 amino acids: CASSYRGPNQPQHF. The CDR3 DNA follows: TGTGCCAGCAGTTACAGGGGTCCAAATCAGCCCCAGCATTTT.

This chain links TRBV5-6 with TRBJ2-4, with D possibly TRBD1 on 6 matching bases. V was clipped by 7 bases and J by 6 bases, with 14 bases between them. The CDR3 contains 13 residues. Germline V gene sequence: CDR1 SGHDT, CDR2 YYEEEE. The chain's CDR3 is CASEGRGGNIQYF. The CDR3 DNA follows: TGTGCCAGCGAGGGCAGGGGCGGAAACATTCAGTACTTC.

CDR3 sequence: CASSAEGAGNSPLHF. Here the CDR3 DNA reads TGTGCCAGCAGTGCGGAGGGGGCTGGAAATTCACCCCTCCACTTT. This chain uses TRBV6-4 with TRBJ1-6; 7 positions agree with TRBD1. The length of the CDR3 is 15 residues. The V and J ends lost 4 bases and 7 bases, in that order; junction bases with no gene match: 7. Per the germline V gene, CDR1 is MRHNA and CDR2 is SNTAGT.

Only one count was recorded for this clone. The chain is built from TRBV18 and TRBJ1-1; D call uncertain. The CDR3 totals 15 residues. Germline assignment: CDR1 KGHSH and CDR2 LQKENI. Deletions cut 3 bases from V and 1 base from J, with 12 bases between. In DNA form, the CDR3 reads TGTGCCAGCTCACCTTCCCGATACAAGAACACTGAAGCTTTCTTT. It yields the protein CASSPSRYKNTEAFF.

This clone was observed a single time. The chain combines TRBV6-1 with TRBJ2-7; D remains unclear. Trimming cost V 2 bases and J 0 bases, with 8 bases left between them. Germline assignment: CDR1 MNHNS and CDR2 SASEGT. The CDR3 runs to 14 residues. This chain's CDR3 is CASSENLSSYEQYF. CDR3 sequence (DNA): TGTGCCAGCAGTGAAAACTTAAGCTCCTACGAGCAGTACTTC.

V usage is TRBV12-5 and J usage is TRBJ2-2; D may be TRBD1 (5 bases). Germline assignment: CDR1 LGHNT and CDR2 FRNRAP. The CDR3 has 16 amino acids. V shed 0 bases and J shed 5 bases, with 13 bases lying between them. The CDR3 DNA reads TGTGCTAGTGGTTTGGTAGGTTCAGGGTTAACCGGGGAGCTGTTTTTT. Translated, it gives CASGLVGSGLTGELFF.

The chain has TRBV3-1 (or the pseudogene TRBV3-2) and TRBJ2-1; maybe TRBD2 (6 bases). V lost 3 bases, J lost 15 bases, and 21 bases lay in between. Germline V gene data show CDR1 as LGHDT and CDR2 as YNNKEL (reference sequence). The CDR3 loop spans 14 amino acids. DNA of the CDR3: TGTGCCAGCAGCCACGGAGCGGGTCGGTCTCCACCGTTCTTC. This codes for CASSHGAGRSPPFF.

The rearrangement uses TRBV9 and TRBJ2-1; 12 bases map to TRBD1. The ends lost 3 bases at V and 5 bases at J; junction bases unmatched: 6. The CDR3 is 16 amino acids. Looked up from germline, CDR1 is SGDLS and CDR2 is YYNGEE. This CDR3 is CASSASGTGGHNEQFF. In DNA, the CDR3 is TGTGCCAGCAGCGCTTCCGGGACAGGGGGCCACAATGAGCAGTTCTTC.

CDR3 region: CASSLGRETQYF. DNA of the CDR3: TGTGCCAGCAGCTTGGGGCGGGAGACCCAGTACTTC. The V gene is TRBV5-4, the J gene TRBJ2-5; no clear D. The CDR3 contains 12 residues. V dropped 0 bases and J dropped 5 bases, with 5 bases sitting between them. Per germline, CDR1 SGHNT and CDR2 YYREEE (reference sequence).

This chain joins TRBV2 and TRBJ1-4; 7 nucleotides line up with TRBD1. CDR1 is SNHLY and CDR2 is FYNNEI in the germline V gene. V shed 7 bases, J shed 8 bases, and the junction held 10 bases outside the gene matches. The CDR3 length is 14 residues. CDR3: CASTAGRGDEKLFF. In DNA form, the CDR3 reads TGTGCCAGCACGGCGGGCAGGGGGGACGAAAAACTGTTTTTT. The complete variable domain, with remaining parts taken from reference TRBV2 and TRBJ1-4, reads EPEVTQTPSHQVTQMGQEVILRCVPISNHLYFYWYRQILGQKVEFLVSFYNNEISEKSEIFDDQFSVERPDGSNFTLKIRSTKLEDSAMYFCASTAGRGDEKLFFGSGTQLSVL.

The rearrangement links TRBV7-9 to TRBJ2-7; 12 bases line up with TRBD2. Trimming took 2 bases from V and 7 from J; bases not matched to a gene: 6. The CDR3 covers 15 residues. Germline V lookup: CDR1 SEHNR, CDR2 FQNEAQ (reference sequence). The CDR3, as DNA: TGTGCCAGCAGCTTACTAGCGGGGGGGCCTCTTGAGCAGTACTTC. Amino acid sequence: CASSLLAGGPLEQYF.

V and J are TRBV30 and TRBJ1-1; TRBD1 might be the D (5 bases). CDR1 and CDR2 (germline): GTSNPN, SVGIG (reference sequence). The CDR3 extends over 12 amino acids. V was clipped by 3 bases and J by 7 bases, with 12 bases between them. The CDR3 nucleotides are TGTGCCTGGAGCCCCCGGAGGGGTGAAGCTTTCTTT. Translation gives CAWSPRRGEAFF.

DNA of the CDR3: TGTGCCAGCAGCCTACTAGGGAACAATGAGCAGTTCTTC. Encoded protein: CASSLLGNNEQFF. The genes are TRBV11-2 and TRBJ2-1, with a tentative D call TRBD2 (5 bases). The CDR3 length is 13 residues. Looked up from germline, CDR1 is SGHAT and CDR2 is FQNNGV. Trimming stripped 5 bases from V and 5 bases from J, with 10 bases between. Full variable domain (outside the CDR3, taken from reference TRBV11-2 and TRBJ2-1): EAGVAQSPRYKIIEKRQSVAFWCNPISGHATLYWYQQILGQGPKLLIQFQNNGVVDDSQLPKDRFSAERLKGVDSTLKIQPAKLEDSAVYLCASSLLGNNEQFFGPGTRLTVL.

The chain joins TRBV6-5 to TRBJ2-2; 10 nucleotides line up with TRBD1. The germline CDR1 and CDR2 sequences are MNHEY and SVGAGI. Trimming removed 8 bases from V and 4 bases from J; junction bases left unmatched: 4. This CDR3 has 14 residues. This CDR3 is CASRRTGGTGELFF. The DNA of the CDR3 is TGTGCCAGCCGCCGGACAGGGGGCACCGGGGAGCTGTTTTTT.

The count of this clone is one. V usage is TRBV5-1 and J usage is TRBJ1-2; D is unclear. The CDR3 sequence is 12 residues long. V was shortened by 0 bases and J by 7 bases, with 7 bases between the two germline ends. Per germline, CDR1 SGHRS and CDR2 YFSETQ. The DNA for the CDR3 is TGCGCCAGCAGCTTGGCCCCAGGTGGCTACACCTTC. Translating it yields CASSLAPGGYTF.

This rearrangement joins TRBV25-1 to TRBJ2-2, with a possible D match to TRBD1 (6 bases). CDR1 MGHDK and CDR2 SYGVNS come from the germline V gene. Deletions cut 7 bases from V and 2 bases from J, with 8 bases between. The CDR3 covers 13 residues. CDR3 sequence reads: CASMDSNTGELFF. The DNA of the CDR3 is TGTGCCAGCATGGACAGTAACACCGGGGAGCTGTTTTTT.

This chain connects TRBV29-1 to TRBJ2-7; no clear D. Germline-derived CDR1 and CDR2 are SQVTM and ANQGSEA. CDR3 length equals 14 residues. Trimming cost V 1 base and J 0 bases, with 10 bases left between them. CDR3 nucleotides: TGCAGCGTTGAAGGACACCACCCCTCCTACGAGCAGTACTTC. Protein: CSVEGHHPSYEQYF.

The rearrangement links TRBV2 to TRBJ2-1, with a tentative D call TRBD2 (5 bases). Trimming took 5 bases from V and 0 from J, leaving 14 bases between them. This CDR3 spans 16 amino acids. CDR1 is SNHLY, CDR2 FYNNEI, per germline. The CDR3 here is CASSLEGLSSYNEQFF. The CDR3 DNA is TGTGCCAGCAGTTTAGAGGGTTTGAGCTCCTACAATGAGCAGTTCTTC. The full variable domain, in which reference TRBV2 and TRBJ2-1 provide the parts outside the CDR3, is EPEVTQTPSHQVTQMGQEVILRCVPISNHLYFYWYRQILGQKVEFLVSFYNNEISEKSEIFDDQFSVERPDGSNFTLKIRSTKLEDSAMYFCASSLEGLSSYNEQFFGPGTRLTVL.

The chain couples TRBV4-1 to TRBJ2-7; a possible D gene is TRBD1 (6 bases). CDR1 and CDR2 (germline): MGHRA, YSYEKL. Trimming left V 3 bases short and J 7 bases short, with 13 bases between. The CDR3 sequence is 13 residues long. The DNA for the CDR3 is TGCGCCAGCAGCCAGATATATCAGGGGGAGCAGTACTTC. Translating it yields CASSQIYQGEQYF.

This chain uses TRBV24-1 with TRBJ2-3, with D possibly TRBD1 on 6 matching bases. Deletions cut 0 bases from V and 6 bases from J, with 9 bases between. The length of the CDR3 is 14 residues. Per the germline V gene, CDR1 is KGHDR and CDR2 is SFDVKD. The CDR3 sequence: CATSDLSGGDTQYF. The CDR3, as DNA: TGTGCCACCAGTGATTTGAGTGGGGGCGATACGCAGTATTTT.

A note on this clone: Other nucleotide sequences in the sample specify the same CDR3. The chain is built from TRBV19 and TRBJ2-4; 7 bases are shared with TRBD2. The CDR3 contains 15 residues. Germline loops: CDR1 LNHDA, CDR2 SQIVND (reference sequence). The V and J ends lost 2 bases and 4 bases, in that order; junction bases with no gene match: 5. CDR3 protein: CASSIFAGVKNIQYF. CDR3 nucleotide sequence: TGTGCCAGTAGTATATTTGCGGGGGTTAAAAACATTCAGTACTTC.

The J gene is TRBJ2-7, the V gene TRBV6-6, with D maybe TRBD1 (6 bases). CDR3 length equals 14 residues. Germline V gene sequence: CDR1 MNHNY, CDR2 SVGAGI (reference sequence). V was pared by 3 bases and J by 2 bases, with 11 bases between. CDR3 region: CASSYQDSAYEQYF. The CDR3 DNA sequence: TGTGCCAGCAGTTATCAGGACAGTGCCTACGAGCAGTACTTC.

The chain is built from TRBV2 and TRBJ2-1, with 9 bases that match TRBD2. CDR1 is SNHLY and CDR2 is FYNNEI in the germline V gene. V lost 3 bases, J lost 3 bases, and 6 bases stayed unmatched. The CDR3 totals 16 residues. CDR3 amino acids: CASSDPLRGGYNEQFF. CDR3 DNA: TGTGCCAGCAGTGACCCGTTGCGGGGGGGCTACAATGAGCAGTTCTTC.

The chain combines TRBV18 with TRBJ1-1, with TRBD1 matching 8 bases. Germline V gene lookup returns CDR1 KGHSH and CDR2 LQKENI. The CDR3 spans 14 residues. Germline trimming cut 0 bases from V and 5 bases from J; bases unmatched to any gene: 2. CDR3 bases: TGTGCCAGCTCACCACCCTGGACAGGGACTGAAGCTTTCTTT. It specifies CASSPPWTGTEAFF.

This clone came up once. The chain employs TRBV18 and TRBJ2-7; D gene uncertain. Trimming pared 0 bases from V and 3 bases from J, leaving 9 bases between. CDR1 and CDR2 (germline): KGHSH, LQKENI. CDR3 size: 14 residues. CDR3 sequence reads: CASSPPRVVYEQYF. CDR3 bases: TGTGCCAGCTCACCACCACGGGTAGTCTACGAGCAGTACTTC.

The rearrangement joins TRBV27 to TRBJ2-2, with 8 bases lining up with TRBD1. This CDR3 is 12 amino acids long. Germline CDR1 reads MNHEY; CDR2 reads SMNVEV (reference sequence). After removal of 10 bases from V and 6 bases from J, the junction contained 4 bases not matched to a gene. The CDR3 sequence: CATPTGAGELFF. The CDR3 DNA is TGTGCCACCCCGACAGGGGCCGGGGAGCTGTTTTTT.

This clone occurred a few times. The chain employs TRBV19 and TRBJ1-4; unclear D gene. The germline V and J ends were trimmed by 7 bases and 8 bases, with 14 bases remaining between them. This CDR3 has 13 residues. Germline V lookup: CDR1 LNHDA, CDR2 SQIVND (reference sequence). The CDR3 region is CASMGRRREKLFF. CDR3 coding DNA: TGTGCCAGTATGGGCCGTCGGAGGGAAAAACTGTTTTTT.

This clone was counted between two and nine times. The chain couples TRBV10-1 to TRBJ2-7; D may be TRBD1 (6 bases). This CDR3 has 15 residues. Trimming removed 2 bases at V and 0 bases at J, with 11 bases between. Germline V CDR1 and CDR2: WNHNN, SYGVQD (reference sequence). The CDR3 DNA follows: TGCGCCAGCAGTGAGGGGTCCAGGGGCTCCTACGAGCAGTACTTC. This translates into CASSEGSRGSYEQYF.

The chain is built from TRBV2 and TRBJ2-5; 7 bases agree with TRBD2. Looked up from germline, CDR1 is SNHLY and CDR2 is FYNNEI. This CDR3 comprises 16 residues. J lost 0 bases, V lost 3 bases, and 7 bases had no gene match. The CDR3 region is CASSDRDYLDQETQYF. The CDR3 DNA reads as TGTGCCAGCAGTGACCGGGACTACCTAGACCAAGAGACCCAGTACTTC.